One T cell receptor (beta chain) is described in this entry. The germline gives CDR1 SGHTA, CDR2 FQGTGA. Deletions cut 5 bases from V and 1 base from J, with 8 bases between. The length of the CDR3 is 13 residues. Here immunoSEQ multiplex PCR was the method, and the copy in TCRdb shows in-frame clones only, minus some. The data show about 12,000 clones, approximately 95% seen once. This entry belongs to a study of control samples from healthy donors and cancer patients. Sequencing used PBMCs. This receptor was obtained from a man in his 70s with head and neck cancer. The chain employs TRBV7-3 and TRBJ1-1; D uncertain. The CDR3, as DNA: TGTGCCAGCAGCCCACGGCGGAACACTGAAGCTTTCTTT. Residues: CASSPRRNTEAFF.